The rows below give T cell receptor beta chains drawn from one sample of a study of shared clonotypes between healthy human individuals. Some clones are missing from TCRdb's copy, which holds only in-frame ones; the method was immunoSEQ multiplex PCR. The table lists some 660,000 clones, around 73% of them singletons. The source material was memory CD4+ T cells sorted from blood. These receptors were taken from a woman in her twenties or thirties in good health. The CDR3 runs from the conserved cysteine through the conserved F or W. D genes are given only for firm matches. The size field is filled for only some rows; it gives once, few, many or a size class.

>NA|TRBJ1-1|few|TRBV5-1
TGCGCCAGCAGCGTACGACAGTTAAACACTGAAGCTTTCTTT
CASSVRQLNTEAFF
>NA|TRBJ1-5|NA|TRBV2
TGTGCCAGCAGTGATCCCCCAGGGGATCAGCCCCAGCATTTT
CASSDPPGDQPQHF
>NA|TRBJ2-7|once|TRBV15
TGTGCCACCAGCAGGGAACTGACAGATCCCTACGAGCAGTACTTC
CATSRELTDPYEQYF
>NA|TRBJ2-3|NA|TRBV7-7
TGTGCCAGCAGCTCGGGCGGGGCGGCAGATACGCAGTATTTT
CASSSGGAADTQYF
>NA|TRBJ1-2|few|TRBV20-1
TGCAGTGCCGAAAAACAGGTTGGCTACACCTTC
CSAEKQVGYTF
>TRBD1|TRBJ2-7|NA|TRBV2
TGTGCCAGCAGAGAAGACAGGGGCGACTCCTACGAGCAGTACTTC
CASREDRGDSYEQYF
>TRBD1|TRBJ1-3|NA|TRBV18
TGTGCCAGCTCACCGTGGACAGGGAACTCTGGAAACACCATATATTTT
CASSPWTGNSGNTIYF
>NA|TRBJ2-3|NA|TRBV19
TGTGCCAGTAGTATACCCCAGGGAGGAGACGACCGGTCAGATACGCAGTATTTT
CASSIPQGGDDRSDTQYF
>NA|TRBJ1-4|NA|TRBV5-4
TGTGCCAGCAGCCCGGCGGGGGCTTACTCTGGGGGTGAAAAACTGTTTTTT
CASSPAGAYSGGEKLFF
>NA|TRBJ2-5|few|TRBV2
TGTGCCAGCAGTGAATCTGGGGGCTTCATCCAAGAGACCCAGTACTTC
CASSESGGFIQETQYF
>NA|TRBJ2-1|NA|TRBV5-1
TGCGCCAGCCAGTCCCAGGTCTCCAATGAGCAGTTCTTC
CASQSQVSNEQFF
>NA|TRBJ1-5|NA|TRBV7-8
TGTGCCAGCAGGTCCCGGGAGGGAACGGGGCCCCAGCATTTT
CASRSREGTGPQHF
>TRBD1|TRBJ1-1|NA|TRBV28
TGTGCCAGCAGTTTATCCTGGGACAGGGGGCTTACTTTCTTT
CASSLSWDRGLTFF
>NA|TRBJ2-5|few|TRBV6-1
TGTGCCAGCAGTGAATGGAACGGACAAGAGACCCAGTACTTC
CASSEWNGQETQYF
>TRBD1|TRBJ2-3|NA|TRBV28
TGTGCCAGCAGTAGGACAGGGGAGTCAGATACGCAGTATTTT
CASSRTGESDTQYF
>TRBD1|TRBJ2-3|once|TRBV19
TGTGCCAGTAGTATAGACCACGAGACAGGGTGGAGCACAGATACGCAGTATTTT
CASSIDHETGWSTDTQYF
>NA|TRBJ1-5|NA|TRBV30
TGTGCCTGGAGCCGACCTCCCAGCGGTGGCCATCAGCCCCGGCATTTT
CAWSRPPSGGHQPRHF
>NA|TRBJ2-7|few|TRBV5-1
TGCGCCAGCAGCCATCCGGTGGGGATAGCGGCCCGCTACGAGCAGTACTTC
CASSHPVGIAARYEQYF
>TRBD1|TRBJ1-1|NA|TRBV19
TGTGCCAGTAGCTTACAGGGGAGGGGCACTGAAGCTTTCTTT
CASSLQGRGTEAFF
>NA|TRBJ2-4|NA|TRBV6-1
TGTGCCAGCAGTGCTACGAGGGCCAAAAACATTCAGTACTTC
CASSATRAKNIQYF
>NA|TRBJ2-5|once|TRBV30
TGTGCCTTCACAGGGAGTTCGGTGGGCGGAGAGACCCAGTACTTC
CAFTGSSVGGETQYF
>NA|TRBJ2-3|NA|TRBV30
TGTGCCTGGAATGTCGGGTCAGATACGCAGTATTTT
CAWNVGSDTQYF